This entry concerns a single T cell receptor (beta chain). The antigen remains unidentified. Naive CD4+ cells had CD25+ Tregs removed. General study results and limits: Tumor Tregs overlapped most with tumor, then blood, naive CD4+ cells. The TCR gene usage of tumor memory CD4+ T cells clustered together with blood and lymph node memory CD4+ cells and with lymph node naive CD4+ cells.

Constant-region reverse primers amplified full-length variable regions, followed by semi-nested Nested Universal Primer A PCR. TCRdb re-called the 5' RACE reads through MiXCR, storing one row per CDR3 protein. The sample has 20,000 to 25,000 distinct CDR3 sequences; 30% are singletons. The CDR3 is 16 residues long. The ends lost 0 bases at V and 2 bases at J; junction bases unmatched: 6. CDR1 is SGHRS, CDR2 YFSETQ, per germline. The V gene is TRBV5-1, the J gene TRBJ1-1; TRBD1 matches at 8 bases. Specimen: tumor-infiltrating naive CD4+ T cells sorted from the breast tumor. The subset is: naive CD4+ T cells, CD4+CD45RA+CD25-. The TCR comes from a female donor with breast cancer. As DNA, the CDR3 is TGCGCCAGCAGCTTGGCCGGCGACAGGGGAAACACTGAAGCTTTCTTT. This translates into CASSLAGDRGNTEAFF. Full variable domain (outside the CDR3, taken from reference TRBV5-1 and TRBJ1-1): KAGVTQTPRYLIKTRGQQVTLSCSPISGHRSVSWYQQTPGQGLQFLFEYFSETQRNKGNFPGRFSGRQFSNSRSEMNVSTLELGDSALYLCASSLAGDRGNTEAFFGQGTRLTVV.